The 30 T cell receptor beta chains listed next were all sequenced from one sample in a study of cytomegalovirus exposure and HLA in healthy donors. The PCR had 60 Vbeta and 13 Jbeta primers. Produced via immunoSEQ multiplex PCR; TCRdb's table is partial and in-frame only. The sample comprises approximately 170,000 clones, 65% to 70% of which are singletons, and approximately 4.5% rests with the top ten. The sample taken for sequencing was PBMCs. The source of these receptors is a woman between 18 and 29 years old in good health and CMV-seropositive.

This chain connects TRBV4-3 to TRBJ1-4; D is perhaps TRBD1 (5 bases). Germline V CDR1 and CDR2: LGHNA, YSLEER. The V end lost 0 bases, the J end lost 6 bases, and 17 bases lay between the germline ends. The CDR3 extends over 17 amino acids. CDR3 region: CASSQEWAGLGDEKLFF. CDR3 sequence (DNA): TGCGCCAGCAGCCAAGAATGGGCAGGCTTAGGGGATGAAAAACTGTTTTTT.

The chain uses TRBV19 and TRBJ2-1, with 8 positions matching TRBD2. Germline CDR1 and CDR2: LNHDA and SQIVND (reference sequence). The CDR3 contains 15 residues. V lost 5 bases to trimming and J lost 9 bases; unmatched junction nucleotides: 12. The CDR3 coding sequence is TGTGCCAGTAGTCCCCCGAGCGGGAGTAATGGTGAGCAGTTCTTC. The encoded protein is CASSPPSGSNGEQFF. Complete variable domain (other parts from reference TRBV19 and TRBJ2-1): DGGITQSPKYLFRKEGQNVTLSCEQNLNHDAMYWYRQDPGQGLRLIYYSQIVNDFQKGDIAEGYSVSREKKESFPLTVTSAQKNPTAFYLCASSPPSGSNGEQFFGPGTRLTVL.

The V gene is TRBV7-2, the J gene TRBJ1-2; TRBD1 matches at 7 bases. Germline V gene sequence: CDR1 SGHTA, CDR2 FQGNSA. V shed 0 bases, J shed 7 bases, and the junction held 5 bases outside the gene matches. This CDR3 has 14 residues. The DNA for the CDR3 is TGTGCCAGCAGCTTAGCCGAGGGGGCGCGTGGCTACACCTTC. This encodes CASSLAEGARGYTF.

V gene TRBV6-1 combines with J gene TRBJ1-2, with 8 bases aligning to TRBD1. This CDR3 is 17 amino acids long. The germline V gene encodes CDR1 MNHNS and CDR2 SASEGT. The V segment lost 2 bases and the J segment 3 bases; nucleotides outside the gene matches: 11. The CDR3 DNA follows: TGTGCCAGCAGTGAAACCCCAGGGGGCGCATTTTACTATGGCTACACCTTC. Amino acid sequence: CASSETPGGAFYYGYTF.

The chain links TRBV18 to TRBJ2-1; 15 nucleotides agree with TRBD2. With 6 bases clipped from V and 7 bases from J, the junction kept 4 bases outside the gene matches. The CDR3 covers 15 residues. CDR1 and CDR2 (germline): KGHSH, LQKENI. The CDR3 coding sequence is TGTGCCAGCTCCCCTGGACTAGCGGGAGGGAATGAGCAGTTCTTC. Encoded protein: CASSPGLAGGNEQFF.

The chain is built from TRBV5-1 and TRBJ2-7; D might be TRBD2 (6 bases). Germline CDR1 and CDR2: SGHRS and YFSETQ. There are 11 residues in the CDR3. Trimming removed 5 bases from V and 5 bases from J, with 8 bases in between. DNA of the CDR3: TGCGCCAGCAGATGGGGGGACGAGCAGTACTTC. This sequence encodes CASRWGDEQYF.

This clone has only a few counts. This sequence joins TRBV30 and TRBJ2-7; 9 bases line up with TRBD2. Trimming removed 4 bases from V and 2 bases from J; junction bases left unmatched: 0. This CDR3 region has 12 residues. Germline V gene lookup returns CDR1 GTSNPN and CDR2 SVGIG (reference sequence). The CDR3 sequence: CAWTSGAYEQYF. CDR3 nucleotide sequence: TGTGCCTGGACTAGCGGGGCCTACGAGCAGTACTTC.

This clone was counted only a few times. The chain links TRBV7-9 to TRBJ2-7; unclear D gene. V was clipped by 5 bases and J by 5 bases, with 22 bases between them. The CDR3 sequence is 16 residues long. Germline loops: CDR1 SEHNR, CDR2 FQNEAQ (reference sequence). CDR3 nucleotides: TGTGCCAGCAGCCTTACCCCCGGGTCCTCATCCGACGAGCAGTACTTC. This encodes CASSLTPGSSSDEQYF.

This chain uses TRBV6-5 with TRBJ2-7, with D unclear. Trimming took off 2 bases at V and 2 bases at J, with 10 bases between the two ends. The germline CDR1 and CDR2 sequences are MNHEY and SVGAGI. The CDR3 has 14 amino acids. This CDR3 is CASSYRRGAYEQYF. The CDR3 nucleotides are TGTGCCAGCAGTTACCGGCGCGGAGCCTACGAGCAGTACTTC.

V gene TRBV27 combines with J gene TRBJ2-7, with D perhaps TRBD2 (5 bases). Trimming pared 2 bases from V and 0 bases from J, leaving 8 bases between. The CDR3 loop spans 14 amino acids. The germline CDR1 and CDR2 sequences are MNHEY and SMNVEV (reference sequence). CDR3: CASSLAGHSYEQYF. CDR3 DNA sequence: TGTGCCAGCAGTTTAGCGGGCCACTCCTACGAGCAGTACTTC.

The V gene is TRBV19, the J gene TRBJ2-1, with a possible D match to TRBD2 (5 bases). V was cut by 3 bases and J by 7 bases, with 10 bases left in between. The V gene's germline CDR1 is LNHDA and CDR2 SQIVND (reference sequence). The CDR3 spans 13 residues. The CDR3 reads CASSMVGGNEQFF. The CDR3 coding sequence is TGTGCCAGTAGTATGGTAGGCGGGAATGAGCAGTTCTTC.

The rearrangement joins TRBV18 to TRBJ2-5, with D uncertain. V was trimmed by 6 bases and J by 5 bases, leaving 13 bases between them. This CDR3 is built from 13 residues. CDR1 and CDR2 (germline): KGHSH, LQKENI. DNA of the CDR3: TGTGCCAGCTCTCCTTTAGAGTCTGAGACCCAGTACTTC. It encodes CASSPLESETQYF.

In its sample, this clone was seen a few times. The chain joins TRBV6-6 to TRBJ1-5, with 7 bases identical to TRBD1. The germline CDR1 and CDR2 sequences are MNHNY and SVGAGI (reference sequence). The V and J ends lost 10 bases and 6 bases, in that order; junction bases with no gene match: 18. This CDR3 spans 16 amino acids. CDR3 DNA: TGTGCCACCCGATATAGCACAGGGGAGTGGGGTCAGCCCCAGCATTTT. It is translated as CATRYSTGEWGQPQHF.

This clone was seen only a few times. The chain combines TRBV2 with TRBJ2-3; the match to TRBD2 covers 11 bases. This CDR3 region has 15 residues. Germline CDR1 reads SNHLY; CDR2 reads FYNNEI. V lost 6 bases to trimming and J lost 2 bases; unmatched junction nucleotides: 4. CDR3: CASSPSGGFTDTQYF. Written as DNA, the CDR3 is TGTGCCAGCAGCCCTAGCGGGGGGTTCACAGATACGCAGTATTTT.

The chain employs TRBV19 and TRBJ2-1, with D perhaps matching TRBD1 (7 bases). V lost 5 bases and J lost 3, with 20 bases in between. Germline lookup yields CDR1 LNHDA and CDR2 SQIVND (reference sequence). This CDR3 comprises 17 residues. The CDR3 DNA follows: TGTGCCAGTAGTCCGGGGGTTTACCGGGACAGCTACAATGAGCAGTTCTTC. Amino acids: CASSPGVYRDSYNEQFF.

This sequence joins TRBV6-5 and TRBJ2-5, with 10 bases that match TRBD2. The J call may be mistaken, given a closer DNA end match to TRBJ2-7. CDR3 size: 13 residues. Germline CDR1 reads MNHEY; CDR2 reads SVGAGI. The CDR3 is CASSRGLAYEQYF. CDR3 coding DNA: TGTGCCAGCAGCCGGGGACTAGCGTACGAGCAGTACTTC.

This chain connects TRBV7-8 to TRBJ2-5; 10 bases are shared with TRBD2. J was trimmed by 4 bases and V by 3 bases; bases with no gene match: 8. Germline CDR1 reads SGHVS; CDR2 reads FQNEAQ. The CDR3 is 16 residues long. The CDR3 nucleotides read TGTGCCAGCAGCTTGATTGGAGCGGGGGGGCGAGAGACCCAGTACTTC. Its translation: CASSLIGAGGRETQYF.

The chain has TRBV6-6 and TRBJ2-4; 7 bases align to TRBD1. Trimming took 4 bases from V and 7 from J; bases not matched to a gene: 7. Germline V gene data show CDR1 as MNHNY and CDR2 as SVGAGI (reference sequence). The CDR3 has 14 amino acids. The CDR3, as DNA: TGTGCCAGCAGTTGGAATCGACAGGGTAACATTCAGTACTTC. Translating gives CASSWNRQGNIQYF.

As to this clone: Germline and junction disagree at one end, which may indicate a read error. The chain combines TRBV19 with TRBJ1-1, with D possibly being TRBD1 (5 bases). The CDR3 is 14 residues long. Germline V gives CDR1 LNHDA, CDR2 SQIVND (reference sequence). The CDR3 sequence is CASSPGGVNTEAFF. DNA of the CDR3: TGTGCCAGTAGCCCCGGAGGGGTGAATACTGAAGCTTTCTTT. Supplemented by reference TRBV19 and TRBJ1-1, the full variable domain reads DGGITQSPKYLFRKEGQNVTLSCEQNLNHDAMYWYRQDPGQGLRLIYYSQIVNDFQKGDIAEGYSVSREKKESFPLTVTSAQKNPTAFYLCASSPGGVNTEAFFGQGTRLTVV.

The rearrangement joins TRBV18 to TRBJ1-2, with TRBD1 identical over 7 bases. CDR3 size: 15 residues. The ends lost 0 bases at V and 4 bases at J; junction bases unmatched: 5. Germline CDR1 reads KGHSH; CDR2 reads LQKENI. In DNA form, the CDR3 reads TGTGCCAGCTCACCACCGGGACAGCCCGTCTATGGCTACACCTTC. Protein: CASSPPGQPVYGYTF.

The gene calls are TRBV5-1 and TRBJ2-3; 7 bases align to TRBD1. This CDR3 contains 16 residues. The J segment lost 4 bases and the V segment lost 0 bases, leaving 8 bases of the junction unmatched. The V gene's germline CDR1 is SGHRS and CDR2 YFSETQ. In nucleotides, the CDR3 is TGCGCCAGCAGCTTGGAGAGGGGGCGGACCTCAGATACGCAGTATTTT. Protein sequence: CASSLERGRTSDTQYF.

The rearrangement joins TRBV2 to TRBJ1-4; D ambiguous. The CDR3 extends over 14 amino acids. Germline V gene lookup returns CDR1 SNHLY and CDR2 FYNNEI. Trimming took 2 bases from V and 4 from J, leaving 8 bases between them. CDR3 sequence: CASSESQINEKLFF. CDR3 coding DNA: TGTGCCAGCAGTGAAAGTCAGATTAATGAAAAACTGTTTTTT.

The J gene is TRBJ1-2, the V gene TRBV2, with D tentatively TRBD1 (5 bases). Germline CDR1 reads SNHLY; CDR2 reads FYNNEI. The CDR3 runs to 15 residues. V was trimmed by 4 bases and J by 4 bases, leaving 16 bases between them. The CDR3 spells CASSATAQGFYGYTF. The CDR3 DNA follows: TGTGCCAGCAGTGCGACTGCCCAGGGTTTCTATGGCTACACCTTC. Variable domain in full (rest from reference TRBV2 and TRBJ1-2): EPEVTQTPSHQVTQMGQEVILRCVPISNHLYFYWYRQILGQKVEFLVSFYNNEISEKSEIFDDQFSVERPDGSNFTLKIRSTKLEDSAMYFCASSATAQGFYGYTFGSGTRLTVV.

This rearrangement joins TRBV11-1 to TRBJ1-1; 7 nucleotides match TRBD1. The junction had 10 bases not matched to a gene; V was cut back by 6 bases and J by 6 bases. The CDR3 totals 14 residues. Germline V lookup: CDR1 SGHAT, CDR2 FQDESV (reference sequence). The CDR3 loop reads CASSPSHRGAEAFF. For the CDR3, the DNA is TGTGCCAGCAGTCCAAGTCACAGGGGCGCTGAAGCTTTCTTT.

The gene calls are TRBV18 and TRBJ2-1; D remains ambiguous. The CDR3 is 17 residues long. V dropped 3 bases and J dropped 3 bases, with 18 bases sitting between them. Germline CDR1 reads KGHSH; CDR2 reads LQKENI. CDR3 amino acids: CASSPVVIPLGYNEQFF. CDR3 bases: TGTGCCAGCTCACCCGTCGTGATCCCCCTAGGCTACAATGAGCAGTTCTTC.

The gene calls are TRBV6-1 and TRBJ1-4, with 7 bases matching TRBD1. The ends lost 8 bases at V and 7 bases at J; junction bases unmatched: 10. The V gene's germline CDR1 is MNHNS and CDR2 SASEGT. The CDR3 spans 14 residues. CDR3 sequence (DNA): TGTGCCAGCGGTAAAACAGGGGAGGTTGAAAAACTGTTTTTT. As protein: CASGKTGEVEKLFF.

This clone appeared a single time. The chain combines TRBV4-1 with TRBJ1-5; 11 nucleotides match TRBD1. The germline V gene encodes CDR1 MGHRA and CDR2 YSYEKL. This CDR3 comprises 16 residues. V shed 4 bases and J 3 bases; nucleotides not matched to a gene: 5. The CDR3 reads CASSPEGQGDNQPQHF. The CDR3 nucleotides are TGCGCCAGCAGCCCAGAGGGACAGGGGGACAATCAGCCCCAGCATTTT.

CDR3 bases: TGTGCCAGCAGTGTACAGGTCGGGGAGCAGTTCTTC. Protein: CASSVQVGEQFF. The chain links TRBV2 to TRBJ2-1; D is perhaps TRBD1 (5 bases). The CDR3 has 12 residues. Germline values: CDR1 SNHLY, CDR2 FYNNEI. The germline V and J ends were trimmed by 4 bases and 10 bases, with 11 bases remaining between them.

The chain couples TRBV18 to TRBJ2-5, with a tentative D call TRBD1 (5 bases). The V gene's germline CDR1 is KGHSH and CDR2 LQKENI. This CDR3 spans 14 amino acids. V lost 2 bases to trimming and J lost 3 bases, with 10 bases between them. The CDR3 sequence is CASSPRQGKETQYF. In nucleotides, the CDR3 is TGTGCCAGCTCACCAAGGCAGGGAAAAGAGACCCAGTACTTC. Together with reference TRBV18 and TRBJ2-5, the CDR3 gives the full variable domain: NAGVMQNPRHLVRRRGQEARLRCSPMKGHSHVYWYRQLPEEGLKFMVYLQKENIIDESGMPKERFSAEFPKEGPSILRIQQVVRGDSAAYFCASSPRQGKETQYFGPGTRLLVL.

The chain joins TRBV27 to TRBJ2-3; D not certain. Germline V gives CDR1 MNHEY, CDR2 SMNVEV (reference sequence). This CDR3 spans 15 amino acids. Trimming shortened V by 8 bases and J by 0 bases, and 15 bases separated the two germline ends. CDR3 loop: CASAWVGDSTDTQYF. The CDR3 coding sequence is TGTGCCAGCGCCTGGGTGGGCGATAGCACAGATACGCAGTATTTT.